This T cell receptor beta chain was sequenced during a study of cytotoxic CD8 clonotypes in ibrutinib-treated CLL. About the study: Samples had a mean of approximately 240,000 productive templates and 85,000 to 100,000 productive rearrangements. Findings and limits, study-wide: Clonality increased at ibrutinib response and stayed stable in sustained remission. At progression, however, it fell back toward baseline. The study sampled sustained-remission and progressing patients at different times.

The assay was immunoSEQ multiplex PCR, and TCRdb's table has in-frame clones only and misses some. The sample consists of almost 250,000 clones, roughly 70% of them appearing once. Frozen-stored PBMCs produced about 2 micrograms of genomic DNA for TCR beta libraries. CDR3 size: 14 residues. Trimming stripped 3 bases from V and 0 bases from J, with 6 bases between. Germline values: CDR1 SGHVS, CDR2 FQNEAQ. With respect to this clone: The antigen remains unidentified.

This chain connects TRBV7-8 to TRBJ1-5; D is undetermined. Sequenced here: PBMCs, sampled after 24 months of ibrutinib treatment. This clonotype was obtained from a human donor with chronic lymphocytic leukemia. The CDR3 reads CASSLVYSNQPQHF. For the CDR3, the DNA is TGTGCCAGCAGCTTGGTCTATAGCAATCAGCCCCAGCATTTT.